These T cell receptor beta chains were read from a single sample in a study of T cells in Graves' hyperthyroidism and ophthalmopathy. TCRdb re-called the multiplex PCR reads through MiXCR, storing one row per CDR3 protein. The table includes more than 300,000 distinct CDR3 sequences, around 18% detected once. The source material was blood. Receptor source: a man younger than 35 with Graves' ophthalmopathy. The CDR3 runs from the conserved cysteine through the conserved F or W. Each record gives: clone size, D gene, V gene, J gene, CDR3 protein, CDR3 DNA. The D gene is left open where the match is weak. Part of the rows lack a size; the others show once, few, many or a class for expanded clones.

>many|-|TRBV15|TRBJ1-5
CATSRDKAAPNQPQHF
TGTGCCACCAGCAGAGATAAGGCAGCCCCCAATCAGCCCCAGCATTTT
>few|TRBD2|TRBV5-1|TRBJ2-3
CASSSGAGVAGSTDTQYF
TGCGCCAGCAGCTCCGGGGCGGGAGTAGCGGGTAGCACAGATACGCAGTATTTT
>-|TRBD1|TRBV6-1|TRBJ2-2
CASSDRGRNTGELFF
TGTGCCAGCAGCGACAGGGGGCGAAACACCGGGGAGCTGTTTTTT
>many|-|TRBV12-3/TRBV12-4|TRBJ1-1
CASSLVEGWNTEAFF
TGTGCCAGCAGTTTAGTTGAGGGGTGGAACACTGAAGCTTTCTTT
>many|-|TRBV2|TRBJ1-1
CASNEGLAIGPMNTEAFF
TGTGCCAGCAACGAAGGTCTGGCTATTGGACCCATGAACACTGAAGCTTTCTTT
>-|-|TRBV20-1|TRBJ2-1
CSASPRRGLSHNEQFF
TGCAGTGCTAGTCCCCGGAGGGGACTTTCCCACAATGAGCAGTTCTTC
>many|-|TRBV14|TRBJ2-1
CASKSTSPGRNEQFF
TGTGCCAGCAAAAGCACCTCCCCGGGGAGGAATGAGCAGTTCTTC
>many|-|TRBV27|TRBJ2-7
CASSSSYSYEQYF
TGTGCCAGCAGTTCGAGTTACTCCTACGAGCAGTACTTC
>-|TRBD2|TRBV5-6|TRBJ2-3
CASTPLAGGTDTQYF
TGTGCCAGCACCCCACTAGCGGGGGGCACAGATACGCAGTATTTT
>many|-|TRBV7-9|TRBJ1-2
CASSLGAAYGYTF
TGTGCCAGCAGTTTAGGGGCCGCCTATGGCTACACCTTC
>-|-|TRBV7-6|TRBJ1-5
CASRTCWEPQHF
TGTGCCAGCAGGACCTGCTGGGAGCCCCAGCATTTT
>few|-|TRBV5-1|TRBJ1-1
CASSLDRVWTEAFF
TGCGCCAGCAGCTTGGATAGGGTATGGACTGAAGCTTTCTTT
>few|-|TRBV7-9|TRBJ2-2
CASSPGVTNTGELFF
TGTGCCAGCAGCCCAGGAGTGACTAACACCGGGGAGCTGTTTTTT
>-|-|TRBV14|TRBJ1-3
CASSQYVTGNTIYF
TGTGCCAGCAGCCAGTATGTGACAGGAAACACCATATATTTT
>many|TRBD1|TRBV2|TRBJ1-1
CASSVVTGGDEAFF
TGTGCCAGCAGTGTAGTGACAGGGGGGGATGAAGCTTTCTTT
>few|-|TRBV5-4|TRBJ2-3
CASSLVSSDTQYF
TGTGCCAGCAGCTTGGTGTCGTCAGATACGCAGTATTTT
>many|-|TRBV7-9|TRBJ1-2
CASSPGISYGYTF
TGTGCCAGCAGCCCAGGGATCAGCTATGGCTACACCTTC
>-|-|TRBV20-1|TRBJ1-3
CSARDRGPGNTIYF
TGCAGTGCTAGAGATCGGGGTCCTGGAAACACCATATATTTT
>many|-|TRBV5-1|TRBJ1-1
CASSLYAGDDTEAFF
TGCGCCAGCAGCTTGTACGCAGGGGATGACACTGAAGCTTTCTTT
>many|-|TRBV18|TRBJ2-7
CASSPQGRREQYF
TGTGCCAGCTCGCCTCAGGGGAGGCGCGAGCAGTACTTC
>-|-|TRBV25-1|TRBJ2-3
CASSFQGFGGTDTQYF
TGTGCCAGCAGTTTCCAGGGTTTTGGAGGCACAGATACGCAGTATTTT
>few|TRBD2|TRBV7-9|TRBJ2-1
CASMGEGTYNEQFF
TGTGCCAGCATGGGGGAGGGAACCTACAATGAGCAGTTCTTC
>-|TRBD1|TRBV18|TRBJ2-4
CASSPSGQALAKNIQYF
TGTGCCAGCTCACCATCGGGACAGGCTCTAGCCAAAAACATTCAGTACTTC
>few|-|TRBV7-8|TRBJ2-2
CASSLWGATGELFF
TGTGCCAGCAGCTTATGGGGGGCAACCGGGGAGCTGTTTTTT
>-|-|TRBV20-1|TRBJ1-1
CSAPHGATEAFF
TGCAGTGCCCCCCATGGTGCCACTGAAGCTTTCTTT
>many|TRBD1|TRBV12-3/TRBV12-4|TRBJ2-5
CASSFGGQVGETQYF
TGTGCCAGCAGTTTTGGTGGACAGGTGGGAGAGACCCAGTACTTC
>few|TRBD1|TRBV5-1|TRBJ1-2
CASRPASYQGASYGYTF
TGCGCCAGCAGACCAGCCTCATATCAGGGGGCTTCCTATGGCTACACCTTC
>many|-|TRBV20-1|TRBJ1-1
CSARRQNTEAFF
TGCAGTGCTAGGCGGCAGAACACTGAAGCTTTCTTT
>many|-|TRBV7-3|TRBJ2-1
CASSSPEQGAYNEQFF
TGTGCCAGCAGCTCCCCGGAACAGGGTGCCTACAATGAGCAGTTCTTC
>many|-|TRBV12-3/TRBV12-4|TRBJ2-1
CASSLGKLNEQFF
TGTGCCAGCAGTTTGGGAAAATTGAATGAGCAGTTCTTC
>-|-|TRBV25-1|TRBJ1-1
CASSDPPFF
TGTGCCAGCAGTGACCCCCCTTTCTTT
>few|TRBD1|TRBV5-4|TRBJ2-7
CASSPDRAAFSYEQYF
TGTGCCAGCAGCCCCGACAGGGCGGCCTTCTCCTACGAGCAGTACTTC
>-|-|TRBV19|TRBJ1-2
CASTETAGPLANYGYTF
TGTGCCAGTACGGAGACCGCCGGACCATTAGCTAACTATGGCTACACCTTC
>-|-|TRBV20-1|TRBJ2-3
CSARVGAGDTDTQYF
TGCAGTGCTAGAGTGGGGGCCGGGGACACAGATACGCAGTATTTT
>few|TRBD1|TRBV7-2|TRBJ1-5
CASSSGQDSNQPQHF
TGTGCCAGCAGCTCCGGACAGGATAGCAATCAGCCCCAGCATTTT
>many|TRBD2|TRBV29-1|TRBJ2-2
CSVEEGSGGPNTGELFF
TGCAGCGTTGAAGAGGGTAGCGGGGGCCCGAACACCGGGGAGCTGTTTTTT
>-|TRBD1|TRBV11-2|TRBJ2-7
CASSDPGTGAYHEQYF
TGTGCCAGCAGCGATCCGGGGACAGGGGCTTACCACGAGCAGTACTTC
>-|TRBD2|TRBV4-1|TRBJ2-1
CASSQDLRLADSYNEQFF
TGCGCCAGCAGCCAAGATCTTAGGCTAGCGGACTCCTACAATGAGCAGTTCTTC
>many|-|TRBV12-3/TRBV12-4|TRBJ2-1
CASRPGTVNSYNEQFF
TGTGCCAGCAGACCCGGGACGGTAAACTCCTACAATGAGCAGTTCTTC
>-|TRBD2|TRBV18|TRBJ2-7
CASSQNRDYDLYEQYF
TGTGCCAGCTCACAGAACCGGGACTACGACCTGTACGAGCAGTACTTC
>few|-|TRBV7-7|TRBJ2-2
CASSLDTHTGELFF
TGTGCCAGCAGCTTGGACACCCACACCGGGGAGCTGTTTTTT
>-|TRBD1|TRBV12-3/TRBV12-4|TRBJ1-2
CASTPPDRDYGYTF
TGTGCCAGCACCCCCCCGGACAGGGACTATGGCTACACCTTC
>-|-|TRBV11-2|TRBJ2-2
CASSRAGVKQPNTGELFF
TGTGCCAGCAGCCGCGCAGGGGTTAAACAGCCGAACACCGGGGAGCTGTTTTTT